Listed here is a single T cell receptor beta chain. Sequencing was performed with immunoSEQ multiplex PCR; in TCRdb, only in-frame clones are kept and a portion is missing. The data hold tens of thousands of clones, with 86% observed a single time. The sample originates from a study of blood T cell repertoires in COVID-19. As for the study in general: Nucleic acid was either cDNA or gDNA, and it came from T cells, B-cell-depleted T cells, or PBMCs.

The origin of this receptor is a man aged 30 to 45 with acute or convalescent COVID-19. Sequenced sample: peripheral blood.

The CDR3 spells CASSLDRRGTEAFF. CDR3 in DNA: TGCGCCAGCAGCTTGGATCGGAGAGGCACTGAAGCTTTCTTT. This rearrangement joins TRBV5-1 to TRBJ1-1, with no clear D. The CDR3 loop spans 14 amino acids. V was pared by 0 bases and J by 4 bases, with 10 bases between. The germline V gene has CDR1 SGHRS and CDR2 YFSETQ.